The 16 T cell receptor beta chains below were found in one sample sequenced in a study of vaccination effects on CD4 cells after COVID-19. CD4+ T cell isolation took place after 10 days of culture. Subjects were given two BNT162b2 or mRNA-1273 vaccine doses. The table came from immunoSEQ multiplex PCR; TCRdb's copy has only in-frame clones and leaves some out. The sample lists approximately 31,000 clones, 74% occurring once. No cognate antigen is known for these TCRs. This specimen was CD4+ T cells from PBMCs cultured without peptide, taken after COVID-19 vaccination. These receptors were taken from a human donor who received a COVID-19 vaccine.

The chain is built from TRBV19 and TRBJ2-1, with a tentative D call TRBD2 (7 bases). CDR1 is LNHDA and CDR2 is SQIVND in the germline V gene (reference sequence). This CDR3 contains 15 residues. The V end was cut by 6 bases, the J end by 4 bases, with 16 bases between. CDR3 loop: CASRGEGGTYNEQFF. In nucleotides, the CDR3 is TGTGCCAGTAGAGGCGAGGGGGGGACTTACAATGAGCAGTTCTTC. Full variable domain (outside the CDR3, taken from reference TRBV19 and TRBJ2-1): DGGITQSPKYLFRKEGQNVTLSCEQNLNHDAMYWYRQDPGQGLRLIYYSQIVNDFQKGDIAEGYSVSREKKESFPLTVTSAQKNPTAFYLCASRGEGGTYNEQFFGPGTRLTVL.

In its sample, this clone was seen once. V is TRBV4-2 and J is TRBJ2-3, with D possibly being TRBD2 (6 bases). Per the germline V gene, CDR1 is LGHNA and CDR2 is YNFKEQ. The ends were cut back, 2 bases at V and 0 bases at J, with 12 bases in the middle. This CDR3 region has 16 residues. The CDR3 DNA reads TGTGCCAGCAGCCAATTTTTTGGGGGGAGCACAGATACGCAGTATTTT. Translating gives CASSQFFGGSTDTQYF.

J is TRBJ2-1 and V is TRBV2, with unresolved D. The length of the CDR3 is 15 residues. Germline V CDR1 and CDR2: SNHLY, FYNNEI. V was clipped by 5 bases and J by 0 bases, with 11 bases between them. CDR3 sequence: CASSNRALSYNEQFF. The CDR3 bases are TGTGCCAGCAGTAACCGGGCCCTCTCCTACAATGAGCAGTTCTTC.

The chain combines TRBV14 with TRBJ1-6; no clear D gene. The CDR3 is made up of 13 amino acids. CDR1 SGHDN and CDR2 FVKESK come from the germline V gene. Trimming pared 6 bases from V and 4 bases from J, leaving 7 bases between. The CDR3 loop is CASRYLYNSPLHF. In nucleotides, the CDR3 is TGTGCCAGCAGATACCTTTATAATTCACCCCTCCACTTT.

The chain links TRBV9 to TRBJ1-1; D remains ambiguous. CDR3 length: 14 residues. Deletions cut 3 bases from V and 7 bases from J, with 16 bases between. CDR1 SGDLS and CDR2 YYNGEE come from the germline V gene. The CDR3, as DNA: TGTGCCAGCAGCGCCGGGCCAAGGGATCTTGAAGCTTTCTTT. This gives the protein CASSAGPRDLEAFF. Supplemented by reference TRBV9 and TRBJ1-1, the full variable domain reads DSGVTQTPKHLITATGQRVTLRCSPRSGDLSVYWYQQSLDQGLQFLIQYYNGEERAKGNILERFSAQQFPDLHSELNLSSLELGDSALYFCASSAGPRDLEAFFGQGTRLTVV.

The CDR3 spells CASSSEWNQPQHF. The CDR3 DNA follows: TGTGCCAGCAGTTCGGAGTGGAATCAGCCCCAGCATTTT. This rearrangement joins TRBV2 to TRBJ1-5; D gene ambiguous. Deletions cut 5 bases from V and 4 bases from J, with 9 bases between. The CDR3 consists of 13 residues. CDR1 is SNHLY, CDR2 FYNNEI, per germline. The variable domain in full, with the rest retrieved from reference TRBV2 and TRBJ1-5, is EPEVTQTPSHQVTQMGQEVILRCVPISNHLYFYWYRQILGQKVEFLVSFYNNEISEKSEIFDDQFSVERPDGSNFTLKIRSTKLEDSAMYFCASSSEWNQPQHFGDGTRLSIL.

This rearrangement joins TRBV7-2 to TRBJ1-6, with 8 bases that match TRBD1. V lost 0 bases, J lost 7 bases, and 5 bases stayed unmatched. From germline, CDR1 is SGHTA and CDR2 FQGNSA. This CDR3 spans 16 amino acids. The CDR3 region is CASSLARTGWNSPLHF. Here the CDR3 DNA reads TGTGCCAGCAGCTTAGCGCGGACAGGGTGGAATTCACCCCTCCACTTT.

The chain combines TRBV27 with TRBJ2-7; no clear D. V was shortened by 4 bases and J by 7 bases, with 17 bases between the two germline ends. CDR1 and CDR2 (germline): MNHEY, SMNVEV (reference sequence). The CDR3 runs 14 residues. CDR3 region: CASSSPRRLREQYF. The CDR3 coding sequence is TGTGCCAGCAGTTCCCCCCGAAGGCTGCGGGAGCAGTACTTC.

The V gene is TRBV28, the J gene TRBJ1-4, with a weak D call TRBD1 (5 bases). The CDR3 length is 14 residues. The V end lost 7 bases, the J end lost 7 bases, and 16 bases lay between the germline ends. Germline CDR1 MDHEN, CDR2 SYDVKM. The CDR3 loop reads CASILTGGSEKLFF. The CDR3 DNA is TGTGCCAGCATACTGACCGGGGGGAGTGAAAAACTGTTTTTT. Together with reference TRBV28 and TRBJ1-4, the CDR3 gives the full variable domain: DVKVTQSSRYLVKRTGEKVFLECVQDMDHENMFWYRQDPGLGLRLIYFSYDVKMKEKGDIPEGYSVSREKKERFSLILESASTNQTSMYLCASILTGGSEKLFFGSGTQLSVL.

The V and J genes are TRBV5-4 and TRBJ2-2; no definite D call. Germline V gives CDR1 SGHNT, CDR2 YYREEE (reference sequence). V dropped 4 bases and J dropped 2 bases, with 12 bases sitting between them. The CDR3 totals 15 residues. CDR3 coding DNA: TGTGCCAGCAGCCCGGCGGTAGTAAACACCGGGGAGCTGTTTTTT. It specifies CASSPAVVNTGELFF.

The rearrangement uses TRBV4-2 and TRBJ2-1, with D possibly being TRBD1 (5 bases). Trimming pared 4 bases from V and 2 bases from J, leaving 15 bases between. Germline assignment: CDR1 LGHNA and CDR2 YNFKEQ. The CDR3 spans 16 residues. The CDR3 DNA follows: TGTGCCAGCAGCCCTGGTCTGCTAGGGGCCTACAATGAGCAGTTCTTC. Amino acids: CASSPGLLGAYNEQFF.

The chain uses TRBV7-8 and TRBJ1-3, with TRBD1 matching over 7 bases. Germline-derived CDR1 and CDR2 are SGHVS and FQNEAQ. Trimming took 2 bases from V and 3 from J; bases not matched to a gene: 7. The CDR3 has 16 amino acids. The chain's CDR3 is CASSLTGTAIGNTIYF. CDR3 coding DNA: TGTGCCAGCAGCTTAACCGGGACAGCTATTGGAAACACCATATATTTT. The whole variable domain, remainder taken from reference TRBV7-8 and TRBJ1-3, is GAGVSQSPRYKVAKRGQDVALRCDPISGHVSLFWYQQALGQGPEFLTYFQNEAQLDKSGLPSDRFFAERPEGSVSTLKIQRTQQEDSAVYLCASSLTGTAIGNTIYFGEGSWLTVV.

V usage is TRBV6-6 and J usage is TRBJ1-4; D perhaps matches TRBD1 (5 bases). The CDR3 contains 15 residues. Germline values: CDR1 MNHNY, CDR2 SVGAGI (reference sequence). Trimming took off 5 bases at V and 8 bases at J, with 18 bases between the two ends. The CDR3 DNA reads as TGTGCCAGCAGTCGAAGAGCCGGGGGAGGAGAAAAACTGTTTTTT. This gives the protein CASSRRAGGGEKLFF.

The sample holds a few counts of this clone. V and J are TRBV7-9 and TRBJ2-6; D ambiguous. This CDR3 has 16 amino acids. The germline V and J ends were trimmed by 5 bases and 0 bases, with 11 bases remaining between them. Germline V CDR1 and CDR2: SEHNR, FQNEAQ (reference sequence). CDR3 loop: CASSLLGPSGANVLTF. CDR3 in DNA: TGTGCCAGCAGCCTCCTAGGCCCCTCTGGGGCCAACGTCCTGACTTTC.

The chain employs TRBV15 and TRBJ1-3, with a possible D match to TRBD1 (6 bases). The CDR3 is 15 amino acids. The germline CDR1 and CDR2 sequences are LNHNV and YYDKDF (reference sequence). Trimming cost V 3 bases and J 3 bases, with 12 bases left between them. The CDR3, as DNA: TGTGCCACCAGCAGTGGACAGTCGAGTGGAAACACCATATATTTT. This translates into CATSSGQSSGNTIYF.

This rearrangement joins TRBV19 to TRBJ2-2, with TRBD1 matching over 7 bases. J was trimmed by 9 bases and V by 10 bases; bases with no gene match: 11. CDR1 and CDR2 (germline): LNHDA, SQIVND (reference sequence). CDR3 length equals 13 residues. The CDR3 DNA sequence: TGTGCCACGCGGCAAGGGGGCCTCCGGGAGCTGTTTTTT. It encodes CATRQGGLRELFF. The whole variable domain, filled in from reference TRBV19 and TRBJ2-2, reads DGGITQSPKYLFRKEGQNVTLSCEQNLNHDAMYWYRQDPGQGLRLIYYSQIVNDFQKGDIAEGYSVSREKKESFPLTVTSAQKNPTAFYLCATRQGGLRELFFGEGSRLTVL.